The clone carrying this T cell receptor (beta chain) was detected once. This CDR3 region has 20 residues. The J segment lost 0 bases and the V segment lost 5 bases, leaving 16 bases of the junction unmatched. The germline V gene has CDR1 SGHVS and CDR2 FNYEAQ. This sample is drawn from a study of blood T cell repertoires in COVID-19. Study at large: The United States, Italy and Spain were the sources of the acute and convalescent COVID-19 samples. Nucleic acid was either cDNA or gDNA, and it came from T cells, B-cell-depleted T cells, or PBMCs.

As processed by the authors: Reference gene primer amplification yielded estimated nucleated cell counts. Using immunoSEQ multiplex PCR, the repertoire was profiled, and TCRdb retains in-frame clones only, with some absent. The V and J calls and clone size are taken from that table; D and trimming were inferred from the DNA. The sample lists 200,000 or so clones, around 87% occurring once. The receptor was derived from a man in his thirties or forties in a cohort exposed to, infected with or recovered from COVID-19 (not recorded which). What was sequenced was PBMCs or T cells enriched from blood (not recorded which). The rearrangement links TRBV7-6 to TRBJ2-5; 12 bases agree with TRBD2. The CDR3 is CASSILGTSRLAGDQETQYF. In DNA, the CDR3 is TGTGCCAGCAGCATCTTAGGGACAAGCCGACTAGCGGGAGACCAAGAGACCCAGTACTTC.